This TCR beta chain was sequenced in a study of CD8 T cells in Susac syndrome. The study's findings and limits: The relatively small number of individuals in the TCR sequencing and HLA analysis was acknowledged by the study.

Random hexamers served to reverse transcribe roughly 0.5 to 1 ug RNA. With immunoSEQ multiplex PCR, TCR beta CDR3 was amplified across 54 Vbeta and 13 Jbeta. MiXCR, run by TCRdb on the immunoSEQ multiplex PCR reads, gives a single entry per CDR3 protein. Among a few hundred thousand distinct CDR3 sequences, around 96% were seen once, and the ten largest hold 0.085% to 0.095%. Concerning this clonotype itself: What it recognizes is unknown.

Trimming took 3 bases from V and 1 from J; bases not matched to a gene: 7. There are 15 residues in the CDR3. CDR1 is SQVTM, CDR2 ANQGSEA, per germline. The TCR comes from a human donor with multiple sclerosis. V is TRBV29-1 and J is TRBJ2-3; 7 bases align to TRBD1. The specimen was CD4+ T cells from PBMCs. CDR3 loop: CSVDGRGIGTDTQYF. CDR3 nucleotide sequence: TGCAGCGTTGACGGCAGGGGGATTGGCACAGATACGCAGTATTTT.